The present T cell receptor (beta chain) was sequenced within a study of blood T cell repertoires in COVID-19 (dated by TCRdb to the early 2020s). Study-wide context: Collaborator samples came from the United States, Italy and Spain and covered acute and convalescent phases of COVID-19. The prospective study material was composed of cDNA or gDNA derived from T cells, B-cell-depleted T cells, or PBMCs. Deeply sampled blood TCRbeta repertoires from subjects exposed to, actively infected with, or recovered from COVID-19 were included in the dataset. The repertoires were made available in a free public database intended to serve as a resource for research on the immune response to SARS-CoV-2. The samples were drawn from the first 160 participants of the ongoing ImmuneRACE study and from about 1,200 subjects provided by 6 global collaborators. Sample metadata almost always included a de-identified subject ID, COVID-19 status, age in years and sex. Where HLA class I and class II types were available, the types were taken from metadata supplied by the sample provider, not from assay-based typing. Results the study describes overall, beyond this receptor: Clinical and demographic metadata were provided uncurated, with the amount varying by source and participant.

Whole blood was collected in K2EDTA tubes by collaborating institutions according to the institutions' own protocols. For TCRbeta analysis, collaborators shipped samples in one of three forms: frozen whole blood, isolated PBMCs, or DNA extracted from either of those sample types. A remark on this clone: Its antigen specificity is not known. No qualities accompany the bases; no much larger clone lies one base away.

The CDR3 has 17 amino acids, counting the end cysteine and phenylalanine. Only the CDR3 part of the read is kept: 51 bases, read in frame from the first base. Taken from the germline V gene, the CDR1 and CDR2 loops are MGHDK and SYGVNS. Compared with germline, V lacks 1 base and J lacks 4 bases; bases without a gene match: 5. TCRbeta CDR3 regions were amplified from genomic DNA using the immunoSEQ Assay, a bias-controlled multiplex PCR. The authors' analysis ran thus. The number of nucleated cells in each sample was estimated by amplification of reference gene primers within the assay. To quantify the absolute abundance of each unique TCRbeta CDR3 rearrangement, sequence reads were collapsed and filtered. Productive Simpson clonality was computed per sample as the square root of Simpson's diversity index over productive rearrangements. This is the immuneACCESS table as TCRdb keeps it, with only in-frame sequences that have V and J called. A part of the clones is gone; compared with another copy, unresolved V genes explain less than half, and the rest is unexplained. The DNA gave D and trimming, while V, J and clone size come from that table. The sample has about 160,000 clones on record, around three quarters of them singletons. 7% to 9% of the sample goes to the ten largest clones.

Sequencing was performed on peripheral blood. The chain uses TRBV25-1 and TRBJ2-1, with 12 bases aligning to TRBD2. The TCR originated in a man aged 55 to 70 with acute or convalescent COVID-19. The encoded CDR3 is CASSESSGGARYNEQFF. The DNA is TGTGCCAGCAGTGAATCTAGCGGGGGGGCCAGGTACAATGAGCAGTTCTTC.